The 14 T cell receptor beta chains given below trace back to one sample, sequenced in a study of cytomegalovirus exposure and HLA in healthy donors. 13 Jbeta primers and 60 Vbeta primers were used for the PCR. Measured with immunoSEQ multiplex PCR; TCRdb has only the in-frame clones, and not every one. There are 150,000 to 200,000 clones in the sample; roughly 77% occur only once, and more than 4% lies in the top ten. Sequencing input: PBMCs. These receptors all come from a male donor in good health and CMV-seronegative.

The chain links TRBV6-4 to TRBJ2-3, with D maybe TRBD1 (6 bases). Germline V CDR1 and CDR2: MRHNA, SNTAGT. CDR3 size: 13 residues. V dropped 2 bases and J dropped 7 bases, with 10 bases sitting between them. CDR3 sequence (DNA): TGTGCCAGCAGTGACCGCTGGGGGCATACGCAGTATTTT. Translation: CASSDRWGHTQYF.

The chain combines TRBV27 with TRBJ2-3; D possibly corresponds to TRBD1 (6 bases). CDR1 and CDR2 (germline): MNHEY, SMNVEV (reference sequence). V lost 5 bases and J 2 bases, leaving 14 bases between the germline ends. The CDR3 length is 15 residues. CDR3 residues: CASSPRQVNTDTQYF. CDR3 sequence (DNA): TGTGCCAGCAGTCCTCGACAGGTTAACACAGATACGCAGTATTTT.

V gene TRBV5-1 combines with J gene TRBJ1-1; tentatively, D is TRBD1 (6 bases). Between the trimmed V and J ends, which lost 0 bases and 5 bases, there was a span of 11 bases. CDR1 and CDR2 from the germline V gene are SGHRS and YFSETQ. The length of the CDR3 is 14 residues. For the CDR3, the DNA is TGCGCCAGCAGCTTGGCCGGCGGACAGACTGAAGCTTTCTTT. Translated, it gives CASSLAGGQTEAFF.

This rearrangement joins TRBV10-3 to TRBJ1-2; 7 bases are a match to TRBD1. V trimming: 4 bases; J trimming: 1 base; junction bases outside the gene matches: 3. Germline CDR1 and CDR2: ENHRY and SYGVKD. The CDR3 covers 14 residues. DNA of the CDR3: TGTGCCATCAGTGCGGGGACAGATAACTATGGCTACACCTTC. It translates to CAISAGTDNYGYTF.

The rearrangement joins TRBV11-1 to TRBJ2-2; the D is unclear. The ends were cut back, 1 base at V and 4 bases at J, with 10 bases in the middle. Germline V lookup: CDR1 SGHAT, CDR2 FQDESV (reference sequence). The CDR3 length is 15 residues. CDR3 sequence: CASSLVGVGTGELFF. DNA for the CDR3: TGTGCCAGCAGCTTAGTAGGAGTCGGCACCGGGGAGCTGTTTTTT.

This clone appeared once. The chain has TRBV7-6 and TRBJ2-7; possibly TRBD2 for D (6 bases). The J call is doubtful: the DNA matches TRBJ2-1 better. The CDR3 has 15 amino acids. Germline lookup yields CDR1 SGHVS and CDR2 FNYEAQ. In DNA form, the CDR3 reads TGTGCCAGCAGTACAGAGGGACTGGTGTACAATGAGCAGTTCTTC. Its translation: CASSTEGLVYNEQFF.

This rearrangement joins TRBV5-1 to TRBJ1-6, with a tentative D call TRBD1 (5 bases). This CDR3 has 12 amino acids. CDR1 SGHRS and CDR2 YFSETQ come from the germline V gene. Trimming took 7 bases from V and 11 from J, leaving 13 bases between them. The CDR3 is CASAQTGPPLHF. In DNA form, the CDR3 reads TGCGCCAGCGCCCAAACAGGTCCACCCCTCCACTTT.

The chain carries TRBV7-2 and TRBJ2-7, with TRBD1 matching over 9 bases. The CDR3 has 16 amino acids. The V gene's germline CDR1 is SGHTA and CDR2 FQGNSA. J was trimmed by 6 bases and V by 0 bases; bases with no gene match: 9. CDR3 amino acids: CASSLAPRDREGEQYF. CDR3 nucleotide sequence: TGTGCCAGCAGCTTAGCGCCCCGGGACAGGGAGGGCGAGCAGTACTTC.

The chain has TRBV28 and TRBJ2-5; D is perhaps TRBD2 (5 bases). Germline CDR1 and CDR2: MDHEN and SYDVKM. V gave up 3 bases and J gave up 4 bases, with 12 bases separating them. The CDR3 spans 14 residues. The CDR3 sequence is CASSFQGLGETQYF. CDR3 sequence (DNA): TGTGCCAGCAGTTTCCAAGGACTCGGAGAGACCCAGTACTTC.

This chain links TRBV6-6 with TRBJ2-7; TRBD2 agrees at 9 bases. V shed 7 bases and J 5 bases; nucleotides not matched to a gene: 15. From germline, CDR1 is MNHNY and CDR2 SVGAGI (reference sequence). The CDR3 contains 16 residues. The CDR3: CASIQGGGRARDEQYF. CDR3 bases: TGTGCCAGCATCCAAGGGGGCGGGAGGGCTCGCGACGAGCAGTACTTC.

The chain employs TRBV5-4 and TRBJ1-3; D is undetermined. Germline V lookup: CDR1 SGHNT, CDR2 YYREEE (reference sequence). CDR3 size: 14 residues. Trimming took 5 bases from V and 4 from J, leaving 13 bases between them. CDR3 coding DNA: TGTGCCAGCAGGTGGGGAGGGCCCGGAAACACCATATATTTT. It translates to CASRWGGPGNTIYF.

The genes are TRBV18 and TRBJ1-1; D is uncertain. The CDR3 loop spans 16 amino acids. Per germline, CDR1 KGHSH and CDR2 LQKENI. V was shortened by 1 base and J by 1 base, with 13 bases between the two germline ends. CDR3 loop: CASSPRLAAENTEAFF. The CDR3 nucleotides are TGTGCCAGCTCACCACGTTTAGCAGCAGAGAACACTGAAGCTTTCTTT. Full variable domain (missing parts from reference TRBV18 and TRBJ1-1): NAGVMQNPRHLVRRRGQEARLRCSPMKGHSHVYWYRQLPEEGLKFMVYLQKENIIDESGMPKERFSAEFPKEGPSILRIQQVVRGDSAAYFCASSPRLAAENTEAFFGQGTRLTVV.

This chain connects TRBV7-7 to TRBJ1-2, with D perhaps TRBD1 (5 bases). The germline gives CDR1 SSHAT, CDR2 FNYEAQ (reference sequence). V lost 5 bases and J 0 bases, leaving 13 bases between the germline ends. The CDR3 has 15 residues. The CDR3 sequence is CASSPGLDTNYGYTF. For the CDR3, the DNA is TGTGCCAGCAGCCCGGGACTGGATACTAACTATGGCTACACCTTC.

The chain has TRBV2 and TRBJ2-1, with D possibly TRBD2 on 6 matching bases. The length of the CDR3 is 14 residues. Germline V CDR1 and CDR2: SNHLY, FYNNEI. The V and J ends lost 8 bases and 4 bases respectively, with 15 bases between them. The CDR3 DNA follows: TGTGCCAGCGGCGACGGGAGCAGATACAATGAGCAGTTCTTC. This encodes CASGDGSRYNEQFF.